This record concerns one T cell receptor beta chain sequence. Its specificity is unknown. The record originates from a study of a mutant IDH1 vaccine in newly diagnosed glioma. Only in-frame clones appear in the TCRdb table, and some are missing; sequencing was by immunoSEQ multiplex PCR. The sample lists tens of thousands of clones; around 73% were seen once. The CDR3 extends over 14 amino acids. Trimming shortened V by 4 bases and J by 0 bases, and 10 bases separated the two germline ends. In germline, CDR1 is GTSNPN, CDR2 SVGIG (reference sequence). Regarding time point: week 35, safety follow-up. Each dose of the vaccine consisted of 300 ug of mutant IDH1 20-mer peptide, with topical imiquimod. Patients came in for eight vaccinations, in weeks 1, 3, 5, 7, 11, 15, 19 and 23. There were new WHO grade 3 or 4 astrocytomas in the donors, and these were IDH1-mutant and ATRX-lost.

The specimen comprised PBMCs, sampled from a glioma patient whose treatment included an IDH1 peptide vaccine. The chain is built from TRBV30 and TRBJ1-3, with D unclear. This TCR was recovered from a woman between 40 and 50 years old with glioma. In DNA form, the CDR3 reads TGTGCCTGGACTGTAGGCTTCTCTGGAAACACCATATATTTT. It specifies CAWTVGFSGNTIYF.